This TCR beta chain was found in a study of blood T cell repertoires in COVID-19. The repertoire was sequenced with immunoSEQ multiplex PCR; TCRdb's copy has only in-frame clones and lacks some. The sample yields around 250,000 clones, about 80% seen once. Researchers sorted participants into cohorts using their self-reported clinical history. This clone was recorded once. This TCR was recovered from a man aged 35 to 55 who had recovered from COVID-19. Sequenced: PBMCs or T cells enriched from blood (not recorded which).

The CDR3 DNA follows: TGTGCCAGCAGCACGGGGACAGGGGCTGGAAACACCATATATTTT. Its translation: CASSTGTGAGNTIYF. This rearrangement joins TRBV5-6 to TRBJ1-3, with 10 bases lining up with TRBD1. Germline trimming cut 4 bases from V and 2 bases from J; bases unmatched to any gene: 3. This CDR3 has 15 residues. Germline values: CDR1 SGHDT, CDR2 YYEEEE.